These 4 T cell receptor beta chains were sequenced from one sample in a study of T cell responses to AZD1222 COVID-19 vaccine. Produced via immunoSEQ multiplex PCR; TCRdb's table is partial and in-frame only. The data contain about 92,000 clones, 70% to 90% of them seen just once; the ten biggest clones take up about 10%. Sequenced here: peripheral blood, sampled on day 0 of AZD1222 vaccination. The receptors were sampled from an adult in good health.

The V gene is TRBV12-3 or TRBV12-4, the J gene TRBJ2-1; unclear D gene. CDR3 size: 12 residues. Trimming removed 2 bases from V and 5 bases from J, with 4 bases in between. CDR3 sequence: CASSLRDNEQFF. The CDR3 nucleotides read TGTGCCAGCAGTTTAAGGGACAATGAGCAGTTCTTC.

The chain links TRBV19 to TRBJ2-7, with D maybe TRBD1 (6 bases). The V gene's germline CDR1 is LNHDA and CDR2 SQIVND (reference sequence). This CDR3 region has 12 residues. The V end lost 6 bases, the J end lost 3 bases, and 9 bases lay between the germline ends. The CDR3 protein is CASRETGYEQYF. CDR3 nucleotide sequence: TGTGCCAGTAGAGAGACAGGCTACGAGCAGTACTTC. Combining the CDR3 with reference TRBV19 and TRBJ2-7 gives the whole variable domain DGGITQSPKYLFRKEGQNVTLSCEQNLNHDAMYWYRQDPGQGLRLIYYSQIVNDFQKGDIAEGYSVSREKKESFPLTVTSAQKNPTAFYLCASRETGYEQYFGPGTRLTVT.

The gene calls are TRBV6-5 and TRBJ1-4; 7 bases are a match to TRBD1. This CDR3 contains 14 residues. Germline-derived CDR1 and CDR2 are MNHEY and SVGAGI. The V gene end was trimmed by 5 bases and the J gene end by 4 bases; junction bases not matched to a gene: 4. For the CDR3, the DNA is TGTGCCAGCAGTAGGGGGCGGATTAATGAAAAACTGTTTTTT. Translation: CASSRGRINEKLFF.

V usage is TRBV5-1 and J usage is TRBJ2-7; perhaps D is TRBD1 or TRBD2 (5 bases each). The CDR3 spans 13 residues. V was pared by 1 base and J by 6 bases, with 11 bases between. Germline V CDR1 and CDR2: SGHRS, YFSETQ. The CDR3 region is CASSLPLGGEQYF. The CDR3 DNA is TGCGCCAGCAGCTTGCCTCTTGGGGGCGAGCAGTACTTC.